The entry below describes one T cell receptor beta chain. The specificity of this receptor is unknown. Base-call qualities are not available, and no considerably larger clone is one nucleotide away. The sample belongs to a study of shared clonotypes between healthy human individuals (dated by TCRdb to about 2020). As for the study more broadly: The cohort comprised a couple of women and a few men aged 18 to 49 years. To estimate repertoire size and how much clonotype sharing occurs between individuals, the study deeply sequenced the blood TCR repertoires of about five healthy adults. Different laboratories and diverse techniques were used to prepare libraries and sequence TCR repertoires, to increase sequencing depth and limit assay-specific biases. Leukapheresis yielded between about 0.9 and 9.5 billion PBMCs per donor. The paper as a whole reports these results and caveats: Because the study included only a small number of donors, the genetic and exposure-history diversity represented was limited. Based on pairwise subsampling, the degree of clonotype sharing among donors was expected to be affected by sequencing depth. Sampling was restricted to blood, and TCR repertoires in tissue are likely to differ from TCR repertoires in blood.

Using the deep immunoSEQ assay, TCR CDR3 regions were amplified from genomic DNA by multiplex PCR. Genomic DNA extracted from each cell subset was distributed evenly over all wells of several immunoSEQ 96-well plates, and each plate served as one replicate. For unsorted PBMC, approximately 290 ng genomic DNA, equal to about 29,000 T cell genomes, was loaded into each replicate PCR. Ten immunoSEQ deep assay plates were used to sequence the unsorted PBMC genomic DNA. Purified libraries were measured with a Qubit 3.0 fluorometer, size-checked on a Bioanalyzer 2100, and measured again with the KAPA Library Quantification kit. Every immunoSEQ 96-well plate was sequenced on a separate single-read 150-cycle Illumina NextSeq 550 flow cell. The authors' pipeline ran thus. Because the immunoSEQ output held only junctional sequences and lacked quality scores, the filtering could not match the filtering applied to full-length reads. To assign V/J genes and CDR3, sequences were annotated using PyIR, a Python wrapper for IgBLAST v1.9, with IMGT germline references. Reads were removed for weak V/J assignments (E-value above 1e-6), missing CDR3, stop codons, out-of-frame junctions, or ambiguous translated residues. A V3J clonotype was defined by an identical inferred V gene, J gene, and CDR3 amino acid sequence. Percentage overlap between repertoires was calculated by dividing the number of shared unique clonotypes by the size of the smaller repertoire. Three approaches were used to assess repertoire richness: RTK rarefaction, the Chao1 estimator, and Recon v2.1 estimates of unobserved clonotypes. This is the immuneACCESS table as TCRdb keeps it, with only in-frame sequences that have V and J called. A part of the clones is gone; compared with another copy, unresolved V genes explain less than half, and the rest is unexplained. V and J calls and clone size are as listed in that table; D and trimming were resolved from the DNA. The sample contains approximately 500,000 clones, 60% to 85% of them found a single time. In total, the top ten clones hold over 10% of the sample.

From V the trimming removes 7 bases and from J it removes 3 bases, while the gene matches leave 10 bases of the junction unaccounted for. The CDR3 measures 17 amino acids from cysteine to phenylalanine. Kept here is only the CDR3 DNA, which spans 51 bases and is read in frame from base 1. The germline V gene specifies SGHRS as CDR1 and YFSETQ as CDR2. Healthy HIV-negative adults with no recently reported acute infections or vaccinations were included as donors. Every donor was a Caucasian adult living in Nashville, Tennessee, USA. For unsorted samples, 84 million or so PBMCs were counted, and genomic DNA was extracted using the QIAamp DNA Blood Mini kit. Blood was collected by leukapheresis, and PBMCs were isolated by Ficoll-Histopaque density gradient centrifugation and then cryopreserved in liquid nitrogen vapor phase.

The sequenced material came from PBMCs. The sequence is built from TRBV5-1 and TRBJ2-7, and 16 junctional nucleotides match TRBD2. The sequence was obtained from a woman between 35 and 50 years old in good health. Some clones in this sample may be carry-over from other donors' samples. The DNA sequence is as follows: TGCGCCAGCCACTCCGGGACTAGCGGGAGGGTACGCTACGAGCAGTACTTC. Its amino acids are CASHSGTSGRVRYEQYF.